A single sample is the source of the 17 T cell receptor beta chains below, sequenced in a study of blood T cell repertoires in COVID-19. The assay was immunoSEQ multiplex PCR, and TCRdb's table has in-frame clones only and misses some. The data hold 250,000 to 350,000 clones, with roughly 91% observed a single time. The sequencing input was PBMCs or T cells enriched from blood (not recorded which). All receptors derive from a woman aged 50 to 60 who had been exposed to COVID-19.

The chain couples TRBV9 to TRBJ1-6; D not resolved. This CDR3 is built from 15 residues. CDR1 and CDR2 (germline): SGDLS, YYNGEE. With 0 bases removed from V and 7 bases from J, the gap between germline ends came to 11 bases. The DNA for the CDR3 is TGTGCCAGCAGCGTAGGAGGTGATCTCAATTCACCCCTCCACTTT. Its protein product is CASSVGGDLNSPLHF.

The V and J genes are TRBV4-1 and TRBJ2-1; 9 bases map to TRBD2. V trimming: 1 base; J trimming: 1 base; junction bases outside the gene matches: 5. This CDR3 comprises 17 residues. Germline CDR1 reads MGHRA; CDR2 reads YSYEKL. CDR3 protein: CASSQALAGFSYNEQFF. The CDR3 coding sequence is TGCGCCAGCAGCCAAGCCCTAGCGGGGTTTTCCTACAATGAGCAGTTCTTC.

V and J are TRBV5-6 and TRBJ2-1; TRBD1 matches at 7 bases. The CDR3 runs to 14 residues. J was trimmed by 12 bases and V by 2 bases; bases with no gene match: 11. From germline, CDR1 is SGHDT and CDR2 YYEEEE. CDR3 sequence (DNA): TGTGCCAGCAGCTTTCGGCAGGGGGATCGTTTGCAGTTCTTC. Amino acids: CASSFRQGDRLQFF.

The rearrangement uses TRBV19 and TRBJ1-2, with D uncertain. Trimming shortened V by 6 bases and J by 3 bases, and 8 bases separated the two germline ends. Germline V lookup: CDR1 LNHDA, CDR2 SQIVND (reference sequence). This CDR3 is built from 12 residues. The CDR3 loop is CASSQTDYGYTF. Here the CDR3 DNA reads TGTGCCAGTAGCCAGACTGACTATGGCTACACCTTC.

This clone was seen just once. This chain links TRBV7-8 with TRBJ1-1, with D possibly matching TRBD1 (5 bases). This CDR3 is built from 14 residues. Per germline, CDR1 SGHVS and CDR2 FQNEAQ. V gave up 6 bases and J gave up 0 bases, with 11 bases separating them. The CDR3 sequence is CASRHDSVNTEAFF. The CDR3 DNA sequence: TGTGCCAGCAGACATGACAGCGTGAACACTGAAGCTTTCTTT.

This chain links TRBV21-1 with TRBJ1-1; TRBD1, the D gene given by the table, was not confirmed from the DNA. TRBV21-1 is a listed pseudogene. The CDR3 length is 15 residues. The CDR3 reads CASSKQGLAKTEAFF. CDR3 in DNA: TGTGCCAGCAGCAAACAGGGTTTAGCAAAAACTGAAGCTTTCTTT.

J is TRBJ1-2 and V is TRBV5-5; D unclear. V shed 0 bases and J shed 3 bases, with 12 bases lying between them. Germline V gene sequence: CDR1 SGHKS, CDR2 YYEKEE (reference sequence). This CDR3 region has 15 residues. Here the CDR3 reads CASSLAGLRDYGYTF. CDR3 coding DNA: TGTGCCAGCAGCTTGGCTGGGTTGAGGGACTATGGCTACACCTTC. The full variable domain, rest sourced from reference TRBV5-5 and TRBJ1-2, is DAGVTQSPTHLIKTRGQQVTLRCSPISGHKSVSWYQQVLGQGPQFIFQYYEKEERGRGNFPDRFSARQFPNYSSELNVNALLLGDSALYLCASSLAGLRDYGYTFGSGTRLTVV.

This chain connects TRBV7-9 to TRBJ1-6; D perhaps matches TRBD1 (6 bases). CDR1 and CDR2 (germline): SEHNR, FQNEAQ (reference sequence). This CDR3 comprises 17 residues. V lost 1 base to trimming and J lost 3 bases, with 13 bases between them. The CDR3 DNA reads TGTGCCAGCAGCTTAGTTGGTAGGGGGAACTATAATTCACCCCTCCACTTT. As protein: CASSLVGRGNYNSPLHF.

This chain joins TRBV19 and TRBJ1-5; D remains unclear. The CDR3 spans 14 residues. Per the germline V gene, CDR1 is LNHDA and CDR2 is SQIVND (reference sequence). The germline V and J ends were trimmed by 3 bases and 5 bases, with 11 bases remaining between them. As DNA, the CDR3 is TGTGCCAGTAGTATGAGGGATACTGATCAGCCCCAGCATTTT. It encodes CASSMRDTDQPQHF.

The chain uses TRBV9 and TRBJ2-1; the D is unclear. The CDR3 loop spans 13 amino acids. Trimming left V 0 bases short and J 4 bases short, with 5 bases between. Germline CDR1 is SGDLS and CDR2 is YYNGEE. The CDR3 is CASSVAGYNEQFF. The DNA for the CDR3 is TGTGCCAGCAGCGTAGCGGGTTACAATGAGCAGTTCTTC.

The V call is TRBV3-1 (or the pseudogene TRBV3-2), the J call TRBJ1-6, with D possibly TRBD1 on 5 matching bases. Germline V lookup: CDR1 LGHDT, CDR2 YNNKEL (reference sequence). V lost 3 bases to trimming and J lost 6 bases, with 18 bases between them. The CDR3 runs 17 residues. CDR3 protein: CASSQALSTQGNSPLHF. The CDR3 DNA sequence: TGTGCCAGCAGCCAGGCCCTCTCGACCCAGGGTAATTCACCCCTCCACTTT.

The chain links TRBV2 to TRBJ1-2; D remains ambiguous. CDR1 is SNHLY and CDR2 is FYNNEI in the germline V gene. V lost 6 bases to trimming and J lost 1 base, with 18 bases between them. The CDR3 sequence is 16 residues long. CDR3 loop: CASSATEATLNYGYTF. Written as DNA, the CDR3 is TGTGCCAGCAGCGCGACGGAGGCCACGCTTAACTATGGCTACACCTTC. Filled out from reference TRBV2 and TRBJ1-2, the complete variable domain reads EPEVTQTPSHQVTQMGQEVILRCVPISNHLYFYWYRQILGQKVEFLVSFYNNEISEKSEIFDDQFSVERPDGSNFTLKIRSTKLEDSAMYFCASSATEATLNYGYTFGSGTRLTVV.

The CDR3 DNA is TGCGCCAGCAGCGTAGGTAGCGGGGGGGCCTGGCAAGAGACCCAGTACTTC. Protein product: CASSVGSGGAWQETQYF. The V gene is TRBV5-1, the J gene TRBJ2-5; 11 nucleotides agree with TRBD2. Germline loops: CDR1 SGHRS, CDR2 YFSETQ. The CDR3 runs to 17 residues. The ends lost 4 bases at V and 2 bases at J; junction bases unmatched: 10.

This clone was found a few times. The rearrangement uses TRBV4-1 and TRBJ1-3, with D possibly being TRBD1 (6 bases). V was shortened by 4 bases and J by 4 bases, with 14 bases between the two germline ends. The CDR3 is 15 residues long. CDR1 is MGHRA, CDR2 YSYEKL, per germline. The CDR3 here is CASSLGQQLGNTIYF. The CDR3, as DNA: TGCGCCAGCAGCCTCGGACAGCAGCTCGGAAACACCATATATTTT.

This chain uses TRBV28 with TRBJ2-7; D is possibly TRBD1 (5 bases). CDR1 is MDHEN and CDR2 is SYDVKM in the germline V gene. The CDR3 consists of 14 residues. Trimming cost V 3 bases and J 4 bases, with 13 bases left between them. The CDR3: CASSFFYRRYEQYF. CDR3 bases: TGTGCCAGCAGTTTCTTTTACAGGCGGTACGAGCAGTACTTC.

This clone was recorded once. The germline gene is not matched at one end of the junction; a read error may be the cause. The chain carries TRBV2 and TRBJ1-4, with D possibly being TRBD1 (6 bases). CDR1 is SNHLY, CDR2 FYNNEI, per germline. The CDR3 has 14 residues. The CDR3 region has the DNA TGTGCCAGCAATGAATGGGGGCTGCGAGAAAAACTGTTTTTT. This codes for CASNEWGLREKLFF.

The V gene is TRBV11-2, the J gene TRBJ1-4; D unresolved. Germline V gives CDR1 SGHAT, CDR2 FQNNGV. CDR3 length equals 16 residues. V shed 1 base and J shed 7 bases, with 16 bases lying between them. The CDR3 sequence is CASSLARTPRGEKLFF. For the CDR3, the DNA is TGTGCCAGCAGCTTAGCTCGCACCCCCCGGGGTGAAAAACTGTTTTTT.